What follows is one T cell receptor (beta chain) and its context. The antigen it binds to is not known. The record has no base qualities; no much larger clone is one base away. The data were obtained in a study of control samples from healthy donors and cancer patients (TCRdb year 2020). The library was prepared using the immunoSEQ multiplex PCR assay. Entries here come from immuneACCESS through TCRdb and include only in-frame sequences with V and J called. Some clones fail to appear in such tables; in the studies checked, an unresolved V gene covers under half of the shortfall, and the cause of the remainder is unknown. This sample gives 150,000 or so clones in total; over 90% of them show up just once. The ten largest account for roughly 2.3% of the sample. As encoded in the germline V gene, CDR1 is KGHDR while CDR2 is SFDVKD. The CDR3 goes from the cysteine to the phenylalanine over 12 residues. CDR3 DNA is the only sequence kept; it has 36 bases, read in frame from the first base. V is pared back by 7 bases and J by 5 bases, with 7 bases lying between the germline termini.

The sequenced sample was blood. The chain employs TRBV24-1 and TRBJ1-4; no D gene is confidently identified. The sequence came from a man aged 50-60 years in good health. The CDR3 protein is CATRSANEKLFF. Read as DNA, the sequence is TGTGCCACCAGGTCAGCGAATGAAAAACTGTTTTTT.